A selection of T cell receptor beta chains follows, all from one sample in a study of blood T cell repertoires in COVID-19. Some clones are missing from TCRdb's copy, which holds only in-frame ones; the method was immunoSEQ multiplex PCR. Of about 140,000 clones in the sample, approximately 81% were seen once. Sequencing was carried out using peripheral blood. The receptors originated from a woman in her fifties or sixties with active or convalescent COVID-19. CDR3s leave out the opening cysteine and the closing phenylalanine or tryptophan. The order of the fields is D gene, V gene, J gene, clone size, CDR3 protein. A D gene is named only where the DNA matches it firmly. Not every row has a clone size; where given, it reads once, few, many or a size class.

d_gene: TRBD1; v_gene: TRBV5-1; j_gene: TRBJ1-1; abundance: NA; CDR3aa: ASSSLTGNSHYPF
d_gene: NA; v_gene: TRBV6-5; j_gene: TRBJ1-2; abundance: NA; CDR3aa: ASSYPLGDIGGYT
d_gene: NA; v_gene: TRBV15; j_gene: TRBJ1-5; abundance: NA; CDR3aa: ATSRDRGTSQPQH
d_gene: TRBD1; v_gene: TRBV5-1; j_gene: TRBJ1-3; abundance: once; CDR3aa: ASSFGQGGNTIY
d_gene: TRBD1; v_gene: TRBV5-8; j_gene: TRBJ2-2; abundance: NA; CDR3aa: ASSGARTGDVGELF
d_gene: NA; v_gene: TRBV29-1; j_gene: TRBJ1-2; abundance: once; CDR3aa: SAGLYGYT
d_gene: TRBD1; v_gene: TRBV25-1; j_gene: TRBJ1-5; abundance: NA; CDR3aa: ASNISFRDRGSNQPQH
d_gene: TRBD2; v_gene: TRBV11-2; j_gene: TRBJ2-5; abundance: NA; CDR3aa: ASSSSGSPLVETQY
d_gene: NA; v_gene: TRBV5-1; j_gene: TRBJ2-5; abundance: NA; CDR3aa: ASSLRASQETQY
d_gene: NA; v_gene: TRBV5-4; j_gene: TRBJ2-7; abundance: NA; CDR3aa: ASSFQGTYEQY
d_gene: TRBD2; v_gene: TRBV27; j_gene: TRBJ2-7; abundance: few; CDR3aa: ASTSGASGTYEQY
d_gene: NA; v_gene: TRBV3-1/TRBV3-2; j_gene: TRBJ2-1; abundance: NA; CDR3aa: ASSQGQVNEQF
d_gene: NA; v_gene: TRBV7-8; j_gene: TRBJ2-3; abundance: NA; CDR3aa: ASSLKGLDTQY
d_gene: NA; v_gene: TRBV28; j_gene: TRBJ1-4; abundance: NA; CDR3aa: ASSERQVATNEKLF
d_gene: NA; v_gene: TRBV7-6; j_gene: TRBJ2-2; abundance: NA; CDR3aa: ASSRDLNTGELF
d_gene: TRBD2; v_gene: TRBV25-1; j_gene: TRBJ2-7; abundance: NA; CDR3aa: ASSAGRGVDEQY
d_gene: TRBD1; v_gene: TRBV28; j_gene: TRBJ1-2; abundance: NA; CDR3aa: ASSFPTRQGASYGYT
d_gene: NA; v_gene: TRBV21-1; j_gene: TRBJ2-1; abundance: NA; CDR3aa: ASSNSSYNEQF
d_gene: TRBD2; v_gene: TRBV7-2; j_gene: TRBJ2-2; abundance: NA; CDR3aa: ASSLGGRNGELF
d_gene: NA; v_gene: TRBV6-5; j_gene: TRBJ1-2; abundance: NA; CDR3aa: ASSLRQDGYT
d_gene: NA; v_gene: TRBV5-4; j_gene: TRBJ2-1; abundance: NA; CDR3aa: ASSLWRGGSYNEQF
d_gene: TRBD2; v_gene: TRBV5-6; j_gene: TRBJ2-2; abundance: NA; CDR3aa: ASSQREGPSQLF
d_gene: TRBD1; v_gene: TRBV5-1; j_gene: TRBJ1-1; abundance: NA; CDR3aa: ASSTNSGGNTEAF
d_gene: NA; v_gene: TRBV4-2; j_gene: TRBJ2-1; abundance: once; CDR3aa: ASSPFGDYEQF
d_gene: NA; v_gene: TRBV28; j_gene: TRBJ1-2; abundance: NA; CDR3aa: ASSIGNVGTKSDGYT
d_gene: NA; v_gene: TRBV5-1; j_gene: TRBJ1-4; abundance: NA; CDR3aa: ASSFGGANEKLF
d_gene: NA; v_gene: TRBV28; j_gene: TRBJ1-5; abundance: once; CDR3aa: ASTKSGGNQPQH
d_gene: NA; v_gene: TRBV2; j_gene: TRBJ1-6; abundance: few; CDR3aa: ASRGYRDSPLH
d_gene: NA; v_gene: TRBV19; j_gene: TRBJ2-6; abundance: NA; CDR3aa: ASSIQFFRTGSGANVLT
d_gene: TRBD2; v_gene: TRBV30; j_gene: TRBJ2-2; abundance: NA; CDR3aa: AWNTGPAGVRGNTGELF
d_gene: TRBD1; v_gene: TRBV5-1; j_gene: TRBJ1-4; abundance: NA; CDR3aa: ASSSGTAPTNEKLF
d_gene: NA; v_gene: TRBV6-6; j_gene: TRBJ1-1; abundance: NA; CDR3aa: ASSDRYTEAF